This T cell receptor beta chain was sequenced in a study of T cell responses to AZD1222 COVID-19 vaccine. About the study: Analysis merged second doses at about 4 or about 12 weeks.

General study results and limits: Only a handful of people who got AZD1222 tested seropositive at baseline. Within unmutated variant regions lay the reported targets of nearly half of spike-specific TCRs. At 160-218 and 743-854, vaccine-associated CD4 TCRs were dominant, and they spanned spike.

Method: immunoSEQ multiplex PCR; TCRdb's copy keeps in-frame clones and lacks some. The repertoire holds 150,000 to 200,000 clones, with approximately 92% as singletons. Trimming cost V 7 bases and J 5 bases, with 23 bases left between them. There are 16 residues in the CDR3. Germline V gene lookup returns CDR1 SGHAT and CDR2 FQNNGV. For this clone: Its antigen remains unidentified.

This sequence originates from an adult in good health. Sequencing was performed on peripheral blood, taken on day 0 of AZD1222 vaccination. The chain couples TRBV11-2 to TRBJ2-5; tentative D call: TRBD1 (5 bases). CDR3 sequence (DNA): TGTGCCAGCACCCCCCGTACAGGATCGAGGTGGGAGACCCAGTACTTC. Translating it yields CASTPRTGSRWETQYF.